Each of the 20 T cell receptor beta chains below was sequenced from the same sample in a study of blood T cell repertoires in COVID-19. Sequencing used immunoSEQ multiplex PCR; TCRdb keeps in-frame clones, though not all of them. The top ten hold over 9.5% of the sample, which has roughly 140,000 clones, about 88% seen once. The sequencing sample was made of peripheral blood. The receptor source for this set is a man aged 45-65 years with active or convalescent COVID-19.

CDR3 residues: CASTITGLGQPQHF. DNA of the CDR3: TGTGCCAGCACTATAACAGGGCTGGGACAGCCCCAGCATTTT. This chain uses TRBV6-5 with TRBJ1-5, with TRBD1 as a possible D gene (6 bases). V was clipped by 7 bases and J by 7 bases, with 17 bases between them. CDR1 and CDR2 (germline): MNHEY, SVGAGI. The CDR3 length is 14 residues.

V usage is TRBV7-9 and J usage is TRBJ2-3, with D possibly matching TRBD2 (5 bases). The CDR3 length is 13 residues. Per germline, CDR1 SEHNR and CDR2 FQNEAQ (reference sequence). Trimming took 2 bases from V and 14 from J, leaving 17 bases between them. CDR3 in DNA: TGTGCCAGCAGCTTAACGGGATCCCCCGGTGGGTATTTT. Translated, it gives CASSLTGSPGGYF.

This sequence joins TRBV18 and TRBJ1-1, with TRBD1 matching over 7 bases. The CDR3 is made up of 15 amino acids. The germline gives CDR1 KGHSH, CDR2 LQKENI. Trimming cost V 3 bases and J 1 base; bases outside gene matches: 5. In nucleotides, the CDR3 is TGTGCCAGCTCACCCAGGACAGGCGAGAACACTGAAGCTTTCTTT. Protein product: CASSPRTGENTEAFF.

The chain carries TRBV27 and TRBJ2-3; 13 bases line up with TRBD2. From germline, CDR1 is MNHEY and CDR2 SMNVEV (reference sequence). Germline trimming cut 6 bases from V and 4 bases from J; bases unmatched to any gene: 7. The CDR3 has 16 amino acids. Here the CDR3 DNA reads TGTGCCAGCAGGCCGGGACTAGCGGGACGCGCAGATACGCAGTATTTT. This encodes CASRPGLAGRADTQYF.

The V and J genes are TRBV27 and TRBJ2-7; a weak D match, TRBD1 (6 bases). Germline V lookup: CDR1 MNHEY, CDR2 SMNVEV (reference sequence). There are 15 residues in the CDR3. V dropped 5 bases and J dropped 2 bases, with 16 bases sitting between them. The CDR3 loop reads CASSPQDSLTYEQYF. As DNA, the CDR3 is TGTGCCAGCAGTCCTCAGGACAGTCTAACCTACGAGCAGTACTTC.

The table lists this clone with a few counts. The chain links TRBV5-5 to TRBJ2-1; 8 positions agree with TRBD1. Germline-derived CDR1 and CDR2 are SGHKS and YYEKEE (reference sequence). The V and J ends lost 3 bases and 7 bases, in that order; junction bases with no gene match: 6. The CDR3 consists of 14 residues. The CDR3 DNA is TGTGCCAGCAGCTCCGGGACAGGAACAAATGAGCAGTTCTTC. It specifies CASSSGTGTNEQFF.

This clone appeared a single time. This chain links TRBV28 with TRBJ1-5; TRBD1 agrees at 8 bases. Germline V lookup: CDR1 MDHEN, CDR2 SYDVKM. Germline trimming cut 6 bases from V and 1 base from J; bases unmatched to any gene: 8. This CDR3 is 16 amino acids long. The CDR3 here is CASRGQGARSNQPQHF. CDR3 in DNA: TGTGCCAGCAGGGGTCAGGGGGCGCGAAGCAATCAGCCCCAGCATTTT.

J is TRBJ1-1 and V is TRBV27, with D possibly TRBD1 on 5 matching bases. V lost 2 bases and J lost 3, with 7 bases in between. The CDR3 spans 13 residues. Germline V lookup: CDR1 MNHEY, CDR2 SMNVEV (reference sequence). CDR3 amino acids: CASSLTRDTEAFF. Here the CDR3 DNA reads TGTGCCAGCAGTTTAACCAGGGACACTGAAGCTTTCTTT.

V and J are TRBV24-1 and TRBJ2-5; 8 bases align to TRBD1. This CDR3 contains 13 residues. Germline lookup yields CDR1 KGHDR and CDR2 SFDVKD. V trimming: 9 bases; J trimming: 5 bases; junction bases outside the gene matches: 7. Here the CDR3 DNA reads TGTGCCACCGGAAGACAGGGGACGGAGACCCAGTACTTC. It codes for CATGRQGTETQYF.

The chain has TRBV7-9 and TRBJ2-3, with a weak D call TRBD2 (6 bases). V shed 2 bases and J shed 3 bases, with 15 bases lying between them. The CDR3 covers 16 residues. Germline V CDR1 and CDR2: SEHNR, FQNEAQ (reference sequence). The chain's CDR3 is CASSLPGRRATDTQYF. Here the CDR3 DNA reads TGTGCCAGCAGCTTACCAGGGAGGAGGGCTACAGATACGCAGTATTTT.

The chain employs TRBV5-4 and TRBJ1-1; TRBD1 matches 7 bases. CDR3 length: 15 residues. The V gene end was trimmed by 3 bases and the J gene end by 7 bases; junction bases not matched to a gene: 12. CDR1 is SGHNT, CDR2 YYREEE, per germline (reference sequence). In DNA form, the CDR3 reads TGTGCCAGCAGCTCAGGGGGGCCCCTGGGCAATGAAGCTTTCTTT. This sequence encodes CASSSGGPLGNEAFF.

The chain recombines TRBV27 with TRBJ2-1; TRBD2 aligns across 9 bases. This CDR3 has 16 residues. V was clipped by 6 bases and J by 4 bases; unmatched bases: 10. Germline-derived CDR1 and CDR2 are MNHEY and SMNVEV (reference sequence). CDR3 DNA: TGTGCCAGCAGAGGCGGGGGGGCGGGAGAGTACAATGAGCAGTTCTTC. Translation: CASRGGGAGEYNEQFF.

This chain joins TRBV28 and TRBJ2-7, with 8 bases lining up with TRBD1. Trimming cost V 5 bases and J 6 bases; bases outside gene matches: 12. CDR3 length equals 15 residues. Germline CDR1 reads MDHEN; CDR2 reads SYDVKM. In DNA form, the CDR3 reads TGTGCCAGCAGTATCGCCGGGACAGGACCCCTCGAGCAGTACTTC. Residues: CASSIAGTGPLEQYF. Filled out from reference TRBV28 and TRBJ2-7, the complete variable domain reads DVKVTQSSRYLVKRTGEKVFLECVQDMDHENMFWYRQDPGLGLRLIYFSYDVKMKEKGDIPEGYSVSREKKERFSLILESASTNQTSMYLCASSIAGTGPLEQYFGPGTRLTVT.

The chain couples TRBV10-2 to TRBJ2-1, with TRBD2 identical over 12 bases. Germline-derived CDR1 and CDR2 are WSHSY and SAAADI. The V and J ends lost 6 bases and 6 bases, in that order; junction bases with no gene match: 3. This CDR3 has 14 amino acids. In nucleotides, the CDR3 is TGCGCCAGCAGGGGACTAGCGGGTCGCAATGAGCAGTTCTTC. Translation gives CASRGLAGRNEQFF.

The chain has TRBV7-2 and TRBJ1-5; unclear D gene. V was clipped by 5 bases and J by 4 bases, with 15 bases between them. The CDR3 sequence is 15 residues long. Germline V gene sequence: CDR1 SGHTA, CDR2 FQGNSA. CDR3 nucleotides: TGTGCCAGCAGCATTGGAAATGGGAGGAATCAGCCCCAGCATTTT. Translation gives CASSIGNGRNQPQHF.

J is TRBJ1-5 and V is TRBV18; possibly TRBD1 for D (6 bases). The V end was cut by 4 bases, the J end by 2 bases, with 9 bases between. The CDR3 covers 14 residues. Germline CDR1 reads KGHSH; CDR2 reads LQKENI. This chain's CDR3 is CASSHRQGNQPQHF. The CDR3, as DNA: TGTGCCAGCTCACACCGACAGGGCAATCAGCCCCAGCATTTT.

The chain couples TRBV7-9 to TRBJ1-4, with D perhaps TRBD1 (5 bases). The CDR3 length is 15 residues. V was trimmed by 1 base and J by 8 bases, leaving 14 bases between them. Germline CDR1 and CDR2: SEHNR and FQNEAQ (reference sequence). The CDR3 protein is CASSLGGGGREKLFF. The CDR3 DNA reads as TGTGCCAGCAGCTTAGGCGGGGGAGGAAGAGAAAAACTGTTTTTT. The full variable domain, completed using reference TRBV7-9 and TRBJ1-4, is DTGVSQNPRHKITKRGQNVTFRCDPISEHNRLYWYRQTLGQGPEFLTYFQNEAQLEKSRLLSDRFSAERPKGSFSTLEIQRTEQGDSAMYLCASSLGGGGREKLFFGSGTQLSVL.

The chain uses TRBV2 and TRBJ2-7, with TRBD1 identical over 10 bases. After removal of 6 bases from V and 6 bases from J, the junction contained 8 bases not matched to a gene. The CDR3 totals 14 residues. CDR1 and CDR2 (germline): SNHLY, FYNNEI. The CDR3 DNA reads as TGTGCCAGCAGCGGACAGGGGGTTCGGGGCGAGCAGTACTTC. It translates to CASSGQGVRGEQYF.

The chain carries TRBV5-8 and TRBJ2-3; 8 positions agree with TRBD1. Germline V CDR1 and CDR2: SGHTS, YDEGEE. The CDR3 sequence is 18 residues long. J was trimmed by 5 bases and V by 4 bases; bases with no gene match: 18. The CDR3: CASSPGLGLTGAKDTQYF. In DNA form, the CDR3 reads TGTGCCAGCAGCCCCGGACTGGGACTGACAGGGGCGAAAGATACGCAGTATTTT.

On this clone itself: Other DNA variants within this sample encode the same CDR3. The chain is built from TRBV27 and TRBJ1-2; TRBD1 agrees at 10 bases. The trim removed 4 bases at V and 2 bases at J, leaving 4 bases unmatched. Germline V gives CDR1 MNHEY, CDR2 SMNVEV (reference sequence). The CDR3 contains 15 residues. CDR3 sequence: CASSSPTGGNYGYTF. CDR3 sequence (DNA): TGTGCCAGCAGTTCTCCGACAGGGGGCAACTATGGCTACACCTTC.